This TCR beta chain derives from a study of control samples from healthy donors and cancer patients. The CDR3 runs to 14 residues. Per the germline V gene, CDR1 is SGHDN and CDR2 is FVKESK. The V gene lost 0 bases and the J gene lost 4 bases, with 9 bases spanning the gap. Sequencing used immunoSEQ multiplex PCR; TCRdb keeps in-frame clones, though not all of them. The sample has some 220,000 clones, roughly 94% seen once. The chain couples TRBV14 to TRBJ1-1; no clear D gene. Source material: blood. The sequence derives from a man aged 50-59 years in good health. The CDR3 region has the DNA TGTGCCAGCAGCCAAGATCCCGAAGGCACTGAAGCTTTCTTT. The encoded protein is CASSQDPEGTEAFF. Looking up the rest from reference TRBV14 and TRBJ1-1 gives the full variable domain: EAGVTQFPSHSVIEKGQTVTLRCDPISGHDNLYWYRRVMGKEIKFLLHFVKESKQDESGMPNNRFLAERTGGTYSTLKVQPAELEDSGVYFCASSQDPEGTEAFFGQGTRLTVV.